Reported below is one T cell receptor (beta chain). An end of the junction does not agree with germline; a read error may underlie this. In the same sample, other DNA sequences code for this CDR3. Source study methods: Amplification of reference gene primers provided the estimated nucleated cell counts. TCRdb's copy holds only in-frame clones and misses some; the assay was immunoSEQ multiplex PCR. V and J calls and clone size are copied from that table; D and trimming were computed from the DNA. The sample consists of hundreds of thousands of clones, roughly 88% of them appearing once. The sample comes from a study of blood T cell repertoires in COVID-19. Study summary: The origin of the acute and convalescent COVID-19 samples was the United States, Italy and Spain.

Germline CDR1 and CDR2: SGHAT and FQNNGV. The CDR3 is 13 amino acids. This receptor was obtained from a young woman with active or convalescent COVID-19. Material: peripheral blood. The chain has TRBV11-2 and TRBJ1-1, with D maybe TRBD1 (5 bases). In nucleotides, the CDR3 is TGTGCCAGCAGCGTAGACAGGAACACTGAAGCTTTCTTT. Translating it yields CASSVDRNTEAFF.